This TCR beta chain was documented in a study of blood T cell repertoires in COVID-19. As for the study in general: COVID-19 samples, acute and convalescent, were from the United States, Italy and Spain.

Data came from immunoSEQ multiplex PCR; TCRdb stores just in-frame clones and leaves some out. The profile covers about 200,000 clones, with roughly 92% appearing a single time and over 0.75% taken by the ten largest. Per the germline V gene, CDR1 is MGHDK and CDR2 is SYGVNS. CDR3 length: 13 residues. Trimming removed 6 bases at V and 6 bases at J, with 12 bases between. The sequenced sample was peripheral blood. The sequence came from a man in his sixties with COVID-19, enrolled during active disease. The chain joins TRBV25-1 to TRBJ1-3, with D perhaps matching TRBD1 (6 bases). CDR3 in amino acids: CASSRGQSNTIYF. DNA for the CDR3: TGTGCCAGCAGCAGGGGACAATCAAACACCATATATTTT.